In this sample, the clone carrying this T cell receptor beta chain turned up many times. The target antigen is unknown. This specimen belongs to a study of early T cells in non-severe SARS-CoV-2 infection. Study information: Alpha and beta chains were unpaired, from unsorted whole-blood bulk RNA.

Overall study results and limits: Anti-spike CD8 specificities were favored by VDJdb matching, whose results missed private and CD4 specificities.

Molecules of cDNA were individually given unique molecular identifiers that were attached to them. From the 5' RACE reads, TCRdb called clonotypes with MiXCR, one entry per CDR3 protein. The sample lists around 40,000 distinct CDR3 sequences, approximately 11% seen once, with 9.5% to 10% in the top ten. Sequencing was performed on whole blood. The sequence came from an adult who was a healthcare worker with PCR-confirmed SARS-CoV-2 infection or an uninfected control (not recorded which).

The CDR3 DNA is TGTGCCAGCAGTGAATATTACACCTGGAATGAGCAGTTCTTC. The encoded protein is CASSEYYTWNEQFF. This sequence joins TRBV25-1 and TRBJ2-1, with D hard to call. Germline V gene data show CDR1 as MGHDK and CDR2 as SYGVNS. The CDR3 length is 14 residues. With 0 bases removed from V and 7 bases from J, the gap between germline ends came to 10 bases.